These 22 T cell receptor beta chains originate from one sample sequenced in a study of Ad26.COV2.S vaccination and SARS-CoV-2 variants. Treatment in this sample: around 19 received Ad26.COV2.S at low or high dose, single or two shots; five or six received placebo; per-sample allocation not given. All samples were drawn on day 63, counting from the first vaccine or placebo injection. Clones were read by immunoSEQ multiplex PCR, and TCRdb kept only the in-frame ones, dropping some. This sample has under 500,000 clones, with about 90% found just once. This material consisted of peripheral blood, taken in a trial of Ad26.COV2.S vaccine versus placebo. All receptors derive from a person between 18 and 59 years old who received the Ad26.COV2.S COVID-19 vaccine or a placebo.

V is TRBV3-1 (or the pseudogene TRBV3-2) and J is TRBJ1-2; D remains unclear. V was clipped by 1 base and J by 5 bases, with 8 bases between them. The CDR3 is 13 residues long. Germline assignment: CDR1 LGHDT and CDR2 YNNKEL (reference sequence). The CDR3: CASSQGDRYGYTF. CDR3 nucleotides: TGTGCCAGCAGCCAAGGAGACCGGTATGGCTACACCTTC.

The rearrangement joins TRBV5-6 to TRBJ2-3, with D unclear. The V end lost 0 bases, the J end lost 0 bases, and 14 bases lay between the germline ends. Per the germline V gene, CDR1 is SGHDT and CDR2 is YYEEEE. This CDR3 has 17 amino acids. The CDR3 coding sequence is TGTGCCAGCAGCTTGGCCGACGGCCCATCTAGCACAGATACGCAGTATTTT. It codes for CASSLADGPSSTDTQYF. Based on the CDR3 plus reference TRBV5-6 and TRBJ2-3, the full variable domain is DAGVTQSPTHLIKTRGQQVTLRCSPKSGHDTVSWYQQALGQGPQFIFQYYEEEERQRGNFPDRFSGHQFPNYSSELNVNALLLGDSALYLCASSLADGPSSTDTQYFGPGTRLTVL.

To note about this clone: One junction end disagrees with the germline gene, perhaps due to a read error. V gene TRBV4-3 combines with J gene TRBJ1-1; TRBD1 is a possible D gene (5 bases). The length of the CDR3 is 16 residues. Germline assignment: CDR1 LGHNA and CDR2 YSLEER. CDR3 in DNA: TGCGCCAACAGCCAAGATCGTGGGGTTGGGACGACTGAAGCTTTCTTT. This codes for CANSQDRGVGTTEAFF.

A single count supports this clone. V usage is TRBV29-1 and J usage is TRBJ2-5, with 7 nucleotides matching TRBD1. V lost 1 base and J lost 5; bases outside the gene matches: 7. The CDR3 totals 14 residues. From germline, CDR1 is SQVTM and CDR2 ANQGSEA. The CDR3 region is CSVEAYRGRETQYF. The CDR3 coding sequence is TGCAGCGTTGAAGCATACAGGGGCCGGGAGACCCAGTACTTC.

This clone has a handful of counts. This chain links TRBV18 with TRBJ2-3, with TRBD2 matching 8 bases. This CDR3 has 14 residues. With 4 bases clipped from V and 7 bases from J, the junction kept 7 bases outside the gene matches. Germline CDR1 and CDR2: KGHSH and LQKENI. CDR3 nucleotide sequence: TGTGCCAGCTCACTCGCGGGGGGCCTAAATACGCAGTATTTT. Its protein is CASSLAGGLNTQYF.

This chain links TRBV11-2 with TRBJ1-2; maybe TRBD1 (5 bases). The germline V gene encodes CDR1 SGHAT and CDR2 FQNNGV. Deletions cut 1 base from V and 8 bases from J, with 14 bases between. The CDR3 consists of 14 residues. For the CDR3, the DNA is TGTGCCAGCAGCTTAGGAAGGGACGGGCGCGGCTACACCTTC. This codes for CASSLGRDGRGYTF.

CDR3 in DNA: TGTGCCAGCAGTTCCCTCTACGAGCAGTACTTC. It codes for CASSSLYEQYF. The chain joins TRBV28 to TRBJ2-7; D is undetermined. Germline CDR1 reads MDHEN; CDR2 reads SYDVKM. The V end was cut by 4 bases, the J end by 3 bases, with 4 bases between. CDR3 length: 11 amino acids.

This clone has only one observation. The CDR3 nucleotides are TGTGCCAGCAGCTTAAGGTGGGGGGGCGGAGAGACCCAGTACTTC. Its translation is CASSLRWGGGETQYF. This chain uses TRBV7-2 with TRBJ2-5; D is possibly TRBD2 (7 bases). Trimming shortened V by 2 bases and J by 4 bases, and 14 bases separated the two germline ends. This CDR3 is built from 15 residues. The germline V gene encodes CDR1 SGHTA and CDR2 FQGNSA.

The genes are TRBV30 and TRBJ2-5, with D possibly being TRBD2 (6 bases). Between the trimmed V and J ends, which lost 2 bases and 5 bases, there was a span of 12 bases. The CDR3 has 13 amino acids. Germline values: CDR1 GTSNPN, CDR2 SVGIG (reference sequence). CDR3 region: CAWSREIVETQYF. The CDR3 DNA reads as TGTGCCTGGAGTCGGGAGATCGTGGAGACCCAGTACTTC.

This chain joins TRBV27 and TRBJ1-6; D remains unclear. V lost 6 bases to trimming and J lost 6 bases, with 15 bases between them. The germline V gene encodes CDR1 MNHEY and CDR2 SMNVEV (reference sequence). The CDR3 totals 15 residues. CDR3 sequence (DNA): TGTGCCAGCAGACTGTTAGGAGGGCTTAATTCACCCCTCCACTTT. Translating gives CASRLLGGLNSPLHF.

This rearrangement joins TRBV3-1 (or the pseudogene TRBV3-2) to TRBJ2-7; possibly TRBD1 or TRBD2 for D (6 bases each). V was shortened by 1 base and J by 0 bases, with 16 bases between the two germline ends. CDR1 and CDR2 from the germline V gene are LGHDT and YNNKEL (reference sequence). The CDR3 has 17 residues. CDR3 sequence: CASSQGRDTQSSYEQYF. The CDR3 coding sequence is TGTGCCAGCAGCCAAGGGCGGGACACTCAGTCCTCCTACGAGCAGTACTTC.

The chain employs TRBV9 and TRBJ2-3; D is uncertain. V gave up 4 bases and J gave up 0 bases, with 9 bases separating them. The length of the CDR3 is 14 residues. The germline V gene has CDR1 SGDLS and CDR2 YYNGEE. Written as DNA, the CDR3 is TGTGCCAGCAGCCTGTTTACTAGCACAGATACGCAGTATTTT. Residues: CASSLFTSTDTQYF.

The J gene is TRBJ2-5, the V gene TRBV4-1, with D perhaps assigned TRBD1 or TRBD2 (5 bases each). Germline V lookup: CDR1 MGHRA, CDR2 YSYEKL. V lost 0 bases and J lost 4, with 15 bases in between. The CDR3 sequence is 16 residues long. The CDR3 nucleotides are TGCGCCAGCAGCCAAGATAGGTTCGGGGCTAGAGAGACCCAGTACTTC. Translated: CASSQDRFGARETQYF.

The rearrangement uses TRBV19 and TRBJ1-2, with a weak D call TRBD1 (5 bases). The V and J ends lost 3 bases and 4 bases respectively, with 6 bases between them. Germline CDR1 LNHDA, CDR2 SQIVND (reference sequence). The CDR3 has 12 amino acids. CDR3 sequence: CASSMGTYGYTF. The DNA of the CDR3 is TGTGCCAGTAGTATGGGGACCTATGGCTACACCTTC. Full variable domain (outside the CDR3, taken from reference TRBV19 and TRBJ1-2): DGGITQSPKYLFRKEGQNVTLSCEQNLNHDAMYWYRQDPGQGLRLIYYSQIVNDFQKGDIAEGYSVSREKKESFPLTVTSAQKNPTAFYLCASSMGTYGYTFGSGTRLTVV.

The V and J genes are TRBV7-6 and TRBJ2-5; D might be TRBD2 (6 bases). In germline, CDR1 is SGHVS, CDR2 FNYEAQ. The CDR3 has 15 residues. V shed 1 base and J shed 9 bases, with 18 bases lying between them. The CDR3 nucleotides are TGTGCCAGCAGCTTAGATTTCATCATGGGGGGACCCCAGTACTTC. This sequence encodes CASSLDFIMGGPQYF.

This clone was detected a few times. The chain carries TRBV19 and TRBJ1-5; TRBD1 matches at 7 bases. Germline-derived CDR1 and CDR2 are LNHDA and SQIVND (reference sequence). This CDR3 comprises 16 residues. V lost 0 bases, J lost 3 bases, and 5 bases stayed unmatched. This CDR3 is CASSIEYEGANQPQHF. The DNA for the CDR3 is TGTGCCAGTAGTATAGAGTACGAGGGGGCCAATCAGCCCCAGCATTTT.

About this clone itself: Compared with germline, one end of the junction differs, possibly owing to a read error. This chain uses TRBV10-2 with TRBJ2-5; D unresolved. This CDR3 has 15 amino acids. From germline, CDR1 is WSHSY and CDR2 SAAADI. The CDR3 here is CASSEYSADQETQYF. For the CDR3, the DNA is TGCGCCAGCAGCGAGTACAGCGCGGATCAAGAGACCCAGTACTTC.

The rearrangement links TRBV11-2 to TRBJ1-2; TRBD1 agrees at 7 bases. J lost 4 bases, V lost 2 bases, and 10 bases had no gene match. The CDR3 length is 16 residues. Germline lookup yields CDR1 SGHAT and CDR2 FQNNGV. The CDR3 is CASSLRDSYDLYGYTF. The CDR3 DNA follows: TGTGCCAGCAGCTTAAGGGACAGCTACGACCTCTATGGCTACACCTTC.

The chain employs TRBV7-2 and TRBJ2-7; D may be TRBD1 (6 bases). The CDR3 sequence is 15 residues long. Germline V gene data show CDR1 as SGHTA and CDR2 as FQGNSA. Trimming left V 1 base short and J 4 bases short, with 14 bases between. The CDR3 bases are TGTGCCAGCAGCTTAGTGGGTCTGCAGGGGTACGAGCAGTACTTC. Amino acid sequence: CASSLVGLQGYEQYF.

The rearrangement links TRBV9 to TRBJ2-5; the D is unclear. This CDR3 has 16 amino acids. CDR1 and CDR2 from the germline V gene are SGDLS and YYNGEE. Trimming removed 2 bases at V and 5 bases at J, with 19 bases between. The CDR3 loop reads CASSVTLGSQQETQYF. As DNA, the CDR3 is TGTGCCAGCAGCGTTACCCTGGGGTCCCAACAGGAGACCCAGTACTTC.

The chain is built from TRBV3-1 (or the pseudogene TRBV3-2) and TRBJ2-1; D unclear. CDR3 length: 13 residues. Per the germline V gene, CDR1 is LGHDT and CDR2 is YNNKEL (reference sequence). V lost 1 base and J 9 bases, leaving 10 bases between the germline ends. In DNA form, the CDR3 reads TGTGCCAGCAGCCAAGGTCTGGAGACTGAGCAGTTCTTC. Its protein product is CASSQGLETEQFF.

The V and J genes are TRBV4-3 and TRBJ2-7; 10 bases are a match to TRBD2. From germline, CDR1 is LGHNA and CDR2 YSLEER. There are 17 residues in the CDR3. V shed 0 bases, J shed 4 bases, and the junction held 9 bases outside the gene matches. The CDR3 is CASSQDLGLARGYEQYF. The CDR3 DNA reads TGCGCCAGCAGCCAAGATTTGGGACTAGCGAGGGGATACGAGCAGTACTTC.